This T cell receptor beta chain emerged from a study of T cells in Graves' hyperthyroidism and ophthalmopathy. Absence of ophthalmopathy progression within 18 months defined stable Graves' hyperthyroidism. Disease duration under 2 months; hyperthyroidism patients were aged 18 to 65. The diagnostic basis comprised clinical symptoms, serum thyroxine and TRAb, thyroid ultrasound and orbital computed tomography. The CDR3 regions of TCR beta were amplified from RNA transcripts. First-round RT-PCR of the TCR CDR3 relied on the HTBI primer set. TCRdb called the multiplex PCR reads again in MiXCR, with one record for every CDR3 protein. The sample yields more than 35,000 distinct CDR3 sequences, 45% to 50% seen once. This clonotype came up a few times. J was trimmed by 6 bases and V by 4 bases; bases with no gene match: 5. From germline, CDR1 is SQVTM and CDR2 ANQGSEA. This CDR3 is 13 amino acids long.

The receptor's source is a woman between 50 and 59 years old with Graves' hyperthyroidism. This chain joins TRBV29-1 and TRBJ1-2; TRBD1 agrees at 10 bases. The specimen was peripheral blood or thyroid tissue (not recorded which). The DNA for the CDR3 is TGCAGCGTTGCCGGGACAGGGGCGGATGGCTACACCTTC. It encodes CSVAGTGADGYTF. Full variable domain (remainder filled in from reference TRBV29-1 and TRBJ1-2): SAVISQKPSRDICQRGTSLTIQCQVDSQVTMMFWYRQQPGQSLTLIATANQGSEATYESGFVIDKFPISRPNLTFSTLTVSNMSPEDSSIYLCSVAGTGADGYTFGSGTRLTVV.